The next 14 T cell receptor beta chains were all read from a single sample in a study of human T cells and chemical hapten exposure. TCRdb redid the calling of the RACE reads with MiXCR, one entry per CDR3 protein. The table records around 95,000 distinct CDR3 sequences, approximately 10% of them present only once. Time point noted: pre-sensitization, week 0. Treatment meaning: therapeutic diphenylcyclopropenone sensitization with weekly scalp DPC. The source material was whole blood, sampled in connection with sensitization to the hapten diphenylcyclopropenone (DPC). These receptors were obtained from a woman aged 55-69 years with alopecia areata. Some clones in this sample may be carry-over from other donors' samples.

V usage is TRBV19 and J usage is TRBJ2-5; D is possibly TRBD1 (5 bases). The V gene lost 2 bases and the J gene lost 3 bases, with 10 bases spanning the gap. The germline V gene encodes CDR1 LNHDA and CDR2 SQIVND (reference sequence). This CDR3 is 14 amino acids long. The CDR3, as DNA: TGTGCCAGTAGTATACAGGGCGGAAAAGAGACCCAGTACTTC. Encoded protein: CASSIQGGKETQYF.

The chain recombines TRBV27 with TRBJ1-3, with 7 bases fitting TRBD1. This CDR3 comprises 16 residues. Germline-derived CDR1 and CDR2 are MNHEY and SMNVEV (reference sequence). J was trimmed by 2 bases and V by 5 bases; bases with no gene match: 9. CDR3 DNA sequence: TGTGCCAGCAGTCGGTCGACAGGGCCCCCTGGAAACACCATATATTTT. Translated: CASSRSTGPPGNTIYF.

This clonotype was seen a handful of times. The chain has TRBV14 and TRBJ2-3; TRBD2 might be the D (5 bases). Trimming removed 3 bases at V and 5 bases at J, with 24 bases between. The germline V gene has CDR1 SGHDN and CDR2 FVKESK. The CDR3 is 18 residues long. The DNA of the CDR3 is TGTGCCAGCAGCCATCGACCACTAGAACTCCTCCTGGGAGATACGCAGTATTTT. Translation: CASSHRPLELLLGDTQYF. The whole variable domain, filled in from reference TRBV14 and TRBJ2-3, reads EAGVTQFPSHSVIEKGQTVTLRCDPISGHDNLYWYRRVMGKEIKFLLHFVKESKQDESGMPNNRFLAERTGGTYSTLKVQPAELEDSGVYFCASSHRPLELLLGDTQYFGPGTRLTVL.

This clonotype was observed at least ten times. The chain recombines TRBV29-1 with TRBJ2-3; the match to TRBD2 covers 7 bases. CDR1 and CDR2 (germline): SQVTM, ANQGSEA. Trimming removed 7 bases from V and 4 bases from J; junction bases left unmatched: 11. This CDR3 comprises 14 residues. CDR3 loop: CSGTTSGASDTQYF. The CDR3 DNA reads TGCAGCGGGACTACAAGCGGGGCCTCAGATACGCAGTATTTT.

This clonotype was recorded at least ten times. The chain combines TRBV10-3 with TRBJ2-1; possibly TRBD1 for D (6 bases). Deletions cut 3 bases from V and 10 bases from J, with 16 bases between. Germline CDR1 and CDR2: ENHRY and SYGVKD. CDR3 length: 14 amino acids. The CDR3 spells CAISDSRQGHEQFF. In nucleotides, the CDR3 is TGTGCCATCAGTGACTCGAGGCAGGGACACGAGCAGTTCTTC.

The rearrangement links TRBV12-3 or TRBV12-4 to TRBJ2-3, with 8 bases fitting TRBD2. The CDR3 is made up of 16 amino acids. V lost 0 bases to trimming and J lost 2 bases; unmatched junction nucleotides: 4. The CDR3 sequence: CASSLASGANTDTQYF. The CDR3 region has the DNA TGTGCCAGCAGTTTAGCTAGCGGGGCCAACACAGATACGCAGTATTTT.

Ten or more counts support this clonotype. The V call is TRBV20-1, the J call TRBJ1-3; D gene uncertain. Germline assignment: CDR1 DFQATT and CDR2 SNEGSKA (reference sequence). V dropped 5 bases and J dropped 4 bases, with 12 bases sitting between them. The CDR3 has 13 amino acids. The CDR3 nucleotides are TGCAGTGCTGCACAGACGCGGGGAAACACCATATATTTT. This codes for CSAAQTRGNTIYF.

In this sample, this clonotype turned up many times. The chain carries TRBV3-1 and TRBJ1-4; D is possibly TRBD1 (6 bases). The length of the CDR3 is 14 residues. V lost 6 bases, J lost 6 bases, and 14 bases lay in between. Germline V gives CDR1 LGHDT, CDR2 YNNKEL (reference sequence). DNA of the CDR3: TGTGCCAGCAGACCCGGGACAAAATATGAAAAACTGTTTTTT. Its translation is CASRPGTKYEKLFF.

This clonotype was seen ten or more times. Sequence at one end of the junction differs from germline and may be a read error. The chain has TRBV7-7 and TRBJ1-5; D is ambiguous. The V gene's germline CDR1 is SSHAT and CDR2 FNYEAQ (reference sequence). The CDR3 runs 16 residues. The CDR3 protein is CASSLPPRPFNQPQHF. DNA for the CDR3: TGTGCTAGCAGCTTACCCCCTCGCCCGTTCAATCAGCCCCAGCATTTT.

This clonotype was observed a few times. The chain links TRBV20-1 to TRBJ2-7; D may correspond to TRBD1 or TRBD2 (5 bases each). V was clipped by 3 bases and J by 2 bases, with 14 bases between them. Looked up from germline, CDR1 is DFQATT and CDR2 is SNEGSKA (reference sequence). The CDR3 spans 14 residues. CDR3 sequence (DNA): TGCAGTGCTAGCACAACCGGGACCCCCTACGAGCAGTACTTC. Protein product: CSASTTGTPYEQYF.

This clonotype was counted many times. The chain links TRBV29-1 to TRBJ1-5; TRBD1 aligns across 8 bases. The CDR3 is 13 residues long. CDR1 is SQVTM and CDR2 is ANQGSEA in the germline V gene. With 7 bases clipped from V and 6 bases from J, the junction kept 8 bases outside the gene matches. The CDR3 DNA reads as TGCAGCGCAACCCCAGGGGGCAGTCAGCCCCAGCATTTT. It specifies CSATPGGSQPQHF.

This clonotype showed up many times. The V gene is TRBV2, the J gene TRBJ2-7; the match to TRBD1 covers 7 bases. This CDR3 region has 13 residues. V trimming: 5 bases; J trimming: 4 bases; junction bases outside the gene matches: 5. The germline gives CDR1 SNHLY, CDR2 FYNNEI. CDR3 protein: CASSRDRRYEQYF. The CDR3 bases are TGTGCCAGCAGTCGGGACAGAAGGTACGAGCAGTACTTC. The full variable domain, rest sourced from reference TRBV2 and TRBJ2-7, is EPEVTQTPSHQVTQMGQEVILRCVPISNHLYFYWYRQILGQKVEFLVSFYNNEISEKSEIFDDQFSVERPDGSNFTLKIRSTKLEDSAMYFCASSRDRRYEQYFGPGTRLTVT.

This clonotype was counted at least ten times. The chain joins TRBV5-1 to TRBJ1-2, with 7 nucleotides matching TRBD1. Germline CDR1 is SGHRS and CDR2 is YFSETQ. J gave up 8 bases and V 3 bases, and 7 bases lay outside the gene matches. This CDR3 spans 13 amino acids. As DNA, the CDR3 is TGCGCCAGCAGCTCGGGACAAGGGGGCGGCTACACCTTC. Amino acid sequence: CASSSGQGGGYTF.

The gene calls are TRBV20-1 and TRBJ2-7; 11 bases map to TRBD2. The ends lost 2 bases at V and 8 bases at J; junction bases unmatched: 11. This CDR3 comprises 15 residues. Germline CDR1 DFQATT, CDR2 SNEGSKA (reference sequence). CDR3 sequence (DNA): TGCAGTGCTAGAATTAGGGGACTAGCGGCTTCGAAGCAGTACTTC. It encodes CSARIRGLAASKQYF.